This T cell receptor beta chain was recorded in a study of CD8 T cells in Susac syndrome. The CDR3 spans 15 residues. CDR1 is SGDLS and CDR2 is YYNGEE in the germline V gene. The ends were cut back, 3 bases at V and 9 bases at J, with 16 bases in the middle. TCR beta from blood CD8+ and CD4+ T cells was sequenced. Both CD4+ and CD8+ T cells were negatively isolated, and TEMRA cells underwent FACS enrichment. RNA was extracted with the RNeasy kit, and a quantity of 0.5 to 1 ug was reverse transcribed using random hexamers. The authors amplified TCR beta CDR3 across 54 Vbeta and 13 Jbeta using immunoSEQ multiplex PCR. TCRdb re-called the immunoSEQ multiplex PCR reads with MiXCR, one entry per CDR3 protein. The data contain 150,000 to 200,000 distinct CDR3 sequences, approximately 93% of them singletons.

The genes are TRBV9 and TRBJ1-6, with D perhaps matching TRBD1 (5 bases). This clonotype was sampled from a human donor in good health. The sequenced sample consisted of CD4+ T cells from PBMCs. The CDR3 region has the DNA TGTGCCAGCAGCGACTACCTAGGGGTTAGTTCACCCCTCCACTTT. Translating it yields CASSDYLGVSSPLHF.